Each of the 2 T cell receptor beta chains below was sequenced from the same sample in a study of blood T cell repertoires in COVID-19. TCRdb keeps only in-frame clones here, not all; method: immunoSEQ multiplex PCR. Of 250,000 to 300,000 clones in the sample, approximately 90% are singletons; the top ten hold 1% to 1.3%. The sequenced sample consisted of PBMCs or T cells enriched from blood (not recorded which). The receptor source for this set is a woman aged 25-40 years who had recovered from COVID-19.

The table lists this clone with a count of one. The chain joins TRBV24-1 to TRBJ1-2, with unresolved D. Germline V lookup: CDR1 KGHDR, CDR2 SFDVKD. The CDR3 totals 15 residues. Trimming removed 2 bases at V and 8 bases at J, with 17 bases between. As DNA, the CDR3 is TGTGCCACCAGTGATTCAACCCTACCCTCGGGAGGCTACACCTTC. Its translation is CATSDSTLPSGGYTF.

This sequence joins TRBV10-2 and TRBJ1-4; 8 positions agree with TRBD1. The CDR3 spans 14 residues. V lost 6 bases and J lost 7; bases outside the gene matches: 7. Germline CDR1 and CDR2: WSHSY and SAAADI. CDR3 in amino acids: CASSDRGRSEKLFF. The CDR3 nucleotides read TGCGCCAGCAGCGACAGGGGAAGGAGTGAAAAACTGTTTTTT.